The present TCR beta chain was sequenced within a study of CD8+ T cells in alopecia areata. Overall study context: Tofacitinib administration to treated patients was oral, at 5 to 10 mg twice daily. Study-wide results and limits: Mice showed clearer TCR sharing than patients did, a gap that was possibly HLA-related.

A word on this clone: Its target is unknown.

Germline loops: CDR1 SEHNR, CDR2 FQNEAQ (reference sequence). V was cut by 11 bases and J by 0 bases, with 13 bases left in between. This CDR3 has 14 amino acids. Extracted from the samples, RNA was reverse transcribed into cDNA to serve as the sequencing template. Using immunoSEQ multiplex PCR, the repertoire was profiled, and TCRdb retains in-frame clones only, with some absent. Among some 120,000 clones listed, roughly 55% were seen once. Sample treatment: oral pan-JAK inhibitor, 5-10 mg twice daily. The chain carries TRBV7-9 and TRBJ2-2, with D possibly TRBD2 on 6 matching bases. The starting material was CD8+ T cells sorted from blood, obtained at week 24, from a patient treated with tofacitinib. The origin of this receptor is a human donor with alopecia areata. The CDR3 sequence is CAPEGPPNTGELFF. The DNA of the CDR3 is TGTGCCCCGGAGGGGCCTCCGAACACCGGGGAGCTGTTTTTT. The complete variable domain, with remaining parts taken from reference TRBV7-9 and TRBJ2-2, reads DTGVSQNPRHKITKRGQNVTFRCDPISEHNRLYWYRQTLGQGPEFLTYFQNEAQLEKSRLLSDRFSAERPKGSFSTLEIQRTEQGDSAMYLCAPEGPPNTGELFFGEGSRLTVL.